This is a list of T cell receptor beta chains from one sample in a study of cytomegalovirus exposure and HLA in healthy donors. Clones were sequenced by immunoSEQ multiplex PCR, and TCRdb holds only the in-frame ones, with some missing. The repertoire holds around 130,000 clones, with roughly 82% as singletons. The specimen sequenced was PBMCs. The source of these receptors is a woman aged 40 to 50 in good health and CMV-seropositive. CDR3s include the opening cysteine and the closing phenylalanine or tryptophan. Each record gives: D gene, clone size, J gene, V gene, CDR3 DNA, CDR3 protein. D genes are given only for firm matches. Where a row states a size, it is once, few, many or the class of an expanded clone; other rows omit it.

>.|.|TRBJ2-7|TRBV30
TGTGCCTGGAGTGTAGGGGCCAGTTACGAGCAGTACTTC
CAWSVGASYEQYF
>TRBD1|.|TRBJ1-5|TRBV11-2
TGTGCCAGCAGCCGGAGTACAGGGGGGAGTCAGCCCCAGCATTTT
CASSRSTGGSQPQHF
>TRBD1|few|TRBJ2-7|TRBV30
TGTGCCTGGATGGGGACAGGCTCCTACGAGCAGTACTTC
CAWMGTGSYEQYF
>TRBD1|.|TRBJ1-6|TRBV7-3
TGTGCCAGCAGCTCAGCGGGACAGGGGAATTCACCCCTCCACTTT
CASSSAGQGNSPLHF
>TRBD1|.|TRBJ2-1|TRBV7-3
TGTGCCAGCAGCTTAGGGACAGGGACACTCAATGAGCAGTTCTTC
CASSLGTGTLNEQFF
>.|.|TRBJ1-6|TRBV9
TGTGCCAGCAGCGGGGAGGGGCAGAGCTCCTATAATTCACCCCTCCACTTT
CASSGEGQSSYNSPLHF
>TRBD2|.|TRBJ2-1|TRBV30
TGTGCCTGGAGTGCCGACCTACTAGCGGGGGGCGATGAGCAGTTCTTC
CAWSADLLAGGDEQFF
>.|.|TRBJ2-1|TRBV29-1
TGCAGCGTTAGAGGGTCAAAGAGCGATGAGCAGTTCTTC
CSVRGSKSDEQFF
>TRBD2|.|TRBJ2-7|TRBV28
TGTGCCAGCAGTTGGGGGGGTTACGAGCAGTACTTC
CASSWGGYEQYF
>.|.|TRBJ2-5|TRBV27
TGTGCCAGCGGATGGGGCCCCCCAGAGACCCAGTACTTC
CASGWGPPETQYF
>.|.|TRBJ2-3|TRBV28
TGTGCCAGCAGCCAAGGCGCCGGAGGGCCGGTAGATACGCAGTATTTT
CASSQGAGGPVDTQYF
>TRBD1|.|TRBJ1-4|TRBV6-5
TGTGCCAGCAGTTACTCCGGGACAGCAAATAATGAAAAACTGTTTTTT
CASSYSGTANNEKLFF
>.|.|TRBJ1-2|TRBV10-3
TGTGCCATCAGTGGAAGCGGGGAGCTATACTATGGCTACACCTTC
CAISGSGELYYGYTF
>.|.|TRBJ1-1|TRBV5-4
TGTGCCAGCAGCTTGGCGCAGGACAGCCGGGTGGAAGCTTTCTTT
CASSLAQDSRVEAFF
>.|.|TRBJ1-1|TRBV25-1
TGTGCCAGCAGTGAATATAGGAACACTGAAGCTTTCTTT
CASSEYRNTEAFF